What follows is one T cell receptor beta chain and its context. Its target is not known. Trimming took 2 bases from V and 1 from J, leaving 12 bases between them. The CDR3 has 15 residues. CDR1 and CDR2 (germline): SGHDT, YYEEEE. Deep level was the assay's run setting. Measured with immunoSEQ multiplex PCR; TCRdb has only the in-frame clones, and not every one. The repertoire holds 230,000 or so clones, with approximately 65% as singletons. These data are taken from a study of shared clonotypes between healthy human individuals. Study context: CD4 naive cells filled three plates per donor, CD4 memory three, CD8 naive two and CD8 memory one.

Regarding the study as a whole: Clonotype sharing across a handful of donors was observed for 4.5% to 6.5% of naive CD4 clonotypes. Some clonotypes were shared by all four sorted-subset donors, while others were not shared. The non-shared ones had lower generation probabilities than the shared ones.

Material: memory CD4+ T cells sorted from blood. Noted subset: CD45RA-negative fraction. The receptor was derived from a man aged 25-45 years in good health. The rearrangement links TRBV5-6 to TRBJ2-5; D ambiguous. Here the CDR3 DNA reads TGTGCCAGCAGCTTAGGAATTTCCTTCCAAGAGACCCAGTACTTC. Its protein is CASSLGISFQETQYF.